This entry describes one T cell receptor beta chain. TCRdb's copy holds only in-frame clones and misses some; the assay was immunoSEQ multiplex PCR. The data show 310,000 or so clones, with roughly 89% seen just once and around 8.9% held by the top ten. The data derive from a study of blood T cell repertoires in COVID-19. The cohort comprised adults aged about 18 to 100 years residing in about two dozen US areas. Cohort 3 donors were reported recovered after two negative PCRs, clearance, or symptom resolution. This CDR3 comprises 16 residues. V was pared by 2 bases and J by 1 base, with 6 bases of the junction left unmatched. From germline, CDR1 is SGHTA and CDR2 FQGNSA.

This sequence originates from a woman aged 18-30 years who had recovered from COVID-19. The sequencing input was PBMCs or T cells enriched from blood (not recorded which). The genes are TRBV7-2 and TRBJ2-3, with 7 positions matching TRBD2. In DNA, the CDR3 is TGTGCCAGCAGCTTAACCTCGGGGGGACGCACAGATACGCAGTATTTT. Its protein product is CASSLTSGGRTDTQYF.